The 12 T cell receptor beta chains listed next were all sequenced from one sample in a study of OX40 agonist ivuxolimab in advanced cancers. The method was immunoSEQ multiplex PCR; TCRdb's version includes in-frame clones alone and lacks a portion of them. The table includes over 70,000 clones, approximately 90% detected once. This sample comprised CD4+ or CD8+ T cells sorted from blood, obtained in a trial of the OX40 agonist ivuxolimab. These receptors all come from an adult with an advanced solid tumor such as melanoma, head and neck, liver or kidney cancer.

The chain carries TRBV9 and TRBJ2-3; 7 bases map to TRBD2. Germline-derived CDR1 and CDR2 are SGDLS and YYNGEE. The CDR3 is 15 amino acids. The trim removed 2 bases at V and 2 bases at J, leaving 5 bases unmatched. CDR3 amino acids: CASSVRDYNTDTQYF. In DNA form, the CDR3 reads TGTGCCAGCAGCGTTCGGGACTATAACACAGATACGCAGTATTTT. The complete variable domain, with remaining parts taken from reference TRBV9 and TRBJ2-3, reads DSGVTQTPKHLITATGQRVTLRCSPRSGDLSVYWYQQSLDQGLQFLIQYYNGEERAKGNILERFSAQQFPDLHSELNLSSLELGDSALYFCASSVRDYNTDTQYFGPGTRLTVL.

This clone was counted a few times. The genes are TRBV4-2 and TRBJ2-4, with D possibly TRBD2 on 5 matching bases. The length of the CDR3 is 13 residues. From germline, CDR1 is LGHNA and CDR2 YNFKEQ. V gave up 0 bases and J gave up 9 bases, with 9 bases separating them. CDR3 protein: CASSQELDAIQYF. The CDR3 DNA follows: TGTGCCAGCAGCCAAGAACTAGACGCCATTCAGTACTTC.

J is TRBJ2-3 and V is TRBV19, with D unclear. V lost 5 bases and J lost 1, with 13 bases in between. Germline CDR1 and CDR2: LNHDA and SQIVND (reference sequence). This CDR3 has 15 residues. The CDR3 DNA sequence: TGTGCCAGTAGTTTCGGCGGCTTGGGCACAGATACGCAGTATTTT. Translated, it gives CASSFGGLGTDTQYF.

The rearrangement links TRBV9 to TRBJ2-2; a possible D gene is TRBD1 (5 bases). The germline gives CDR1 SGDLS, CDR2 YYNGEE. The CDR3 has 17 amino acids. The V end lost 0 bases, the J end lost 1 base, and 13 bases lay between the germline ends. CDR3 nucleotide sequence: TGTGCCAGCAGCGTAGATAGGGGAAGCCAGAACACCGGGGAGCTGTTTTTT. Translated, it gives CASSVDRGSQNTGELFF. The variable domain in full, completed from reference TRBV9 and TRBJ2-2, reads DSGVTQTPKHLITATGQRVTLRCSPRSGDLSVYWYQQSLDQGLQFLIQYYNGEERAKGNILERFSAQQFPDLHSELNLSSLELGDSALYFCASSVDRGSQNTGELFFGEGSRLTVL.

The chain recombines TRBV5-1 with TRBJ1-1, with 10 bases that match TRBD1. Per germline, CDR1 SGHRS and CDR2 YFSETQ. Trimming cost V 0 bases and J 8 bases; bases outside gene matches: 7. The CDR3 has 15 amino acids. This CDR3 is CASSLGTGGVREAFF. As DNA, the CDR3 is TGCGCCAGCAGCTTGGGGACAGGGGGTGTTCGGGAAGCTTTCTTT. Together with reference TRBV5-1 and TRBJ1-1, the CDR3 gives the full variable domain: KAGVTQTPRYLIKTRGQQVTLSCSPISGHRSVSWYQQTPGQGLQFLFEYFSETQRNKGNFPGRFSGRQFSNSRSEMNVSTLELGDSALYLCASSLGTGGVREAFFGQGTRLTVV.

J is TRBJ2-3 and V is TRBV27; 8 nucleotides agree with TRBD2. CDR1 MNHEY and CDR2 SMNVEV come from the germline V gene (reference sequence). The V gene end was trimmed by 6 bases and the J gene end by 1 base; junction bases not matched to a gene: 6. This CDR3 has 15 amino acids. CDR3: CASSLSGRGTDTQYF. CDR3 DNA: TGTGCCAGCAGCCTAAGCGGGAGAGGCACAGATACGCAGTATTTT.

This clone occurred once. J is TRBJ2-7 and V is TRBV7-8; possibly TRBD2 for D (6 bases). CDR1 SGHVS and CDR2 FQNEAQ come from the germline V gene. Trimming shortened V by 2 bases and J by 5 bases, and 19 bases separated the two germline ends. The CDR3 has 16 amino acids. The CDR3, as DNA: TGTGCCAGCAGCTTAAGCGGGCTTAGTGGGGACCACGAGCAGTACTTC. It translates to CASSLSGLSGDHEQYF.

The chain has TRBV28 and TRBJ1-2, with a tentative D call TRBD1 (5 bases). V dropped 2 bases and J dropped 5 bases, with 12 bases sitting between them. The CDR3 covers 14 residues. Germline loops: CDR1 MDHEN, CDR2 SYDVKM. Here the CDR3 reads CASSLVGGSYGYTF. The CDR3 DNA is TGTGCCAGCAGTTTAGTTGGGGGTTCGTATGGCTACACCTTC.

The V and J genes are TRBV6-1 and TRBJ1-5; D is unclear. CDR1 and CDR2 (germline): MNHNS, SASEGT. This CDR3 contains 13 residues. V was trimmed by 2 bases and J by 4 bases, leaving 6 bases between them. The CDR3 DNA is TGTGCCAGCAGTGAAAACGGAAATCAGCCCCAGCATTTT. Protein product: CASSENGNQPQHF.

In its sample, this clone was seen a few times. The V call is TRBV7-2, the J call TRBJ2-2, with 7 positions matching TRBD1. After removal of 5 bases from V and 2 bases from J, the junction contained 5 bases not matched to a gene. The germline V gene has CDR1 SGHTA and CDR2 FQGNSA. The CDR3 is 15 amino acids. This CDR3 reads CASSPQGSNTGELFF. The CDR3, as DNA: TGTGCCAGCAGCCCACAGGGGTCTAACACCGGGGAGCTGTTTTTT.

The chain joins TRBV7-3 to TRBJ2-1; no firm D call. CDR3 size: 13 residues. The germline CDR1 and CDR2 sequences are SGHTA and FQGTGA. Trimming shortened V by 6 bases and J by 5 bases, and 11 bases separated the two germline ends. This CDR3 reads CASSYGANNEQFF. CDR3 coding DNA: TGTGCCAGCAGTTACGGCGCTAACAATGAGCAGTTCTTC.

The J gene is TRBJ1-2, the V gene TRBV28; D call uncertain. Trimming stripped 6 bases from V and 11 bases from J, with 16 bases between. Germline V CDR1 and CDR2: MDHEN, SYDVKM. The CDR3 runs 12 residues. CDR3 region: CASRIGPEGYTF. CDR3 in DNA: TGTGCCAGCAGGATTGGCCCGGAGGGTTACACCTTC.